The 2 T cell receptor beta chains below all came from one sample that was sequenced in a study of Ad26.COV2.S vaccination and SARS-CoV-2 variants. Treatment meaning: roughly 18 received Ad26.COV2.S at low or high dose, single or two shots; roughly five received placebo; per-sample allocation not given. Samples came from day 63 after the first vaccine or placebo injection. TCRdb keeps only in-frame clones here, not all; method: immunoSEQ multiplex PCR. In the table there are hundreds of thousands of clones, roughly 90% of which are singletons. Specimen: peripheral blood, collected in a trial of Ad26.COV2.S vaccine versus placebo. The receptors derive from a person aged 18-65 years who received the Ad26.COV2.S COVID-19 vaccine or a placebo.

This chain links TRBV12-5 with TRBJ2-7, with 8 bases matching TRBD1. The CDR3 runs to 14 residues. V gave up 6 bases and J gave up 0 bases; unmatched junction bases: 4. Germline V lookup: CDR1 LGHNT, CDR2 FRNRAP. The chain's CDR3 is CASGSDRASYEQYF. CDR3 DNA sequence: TGTGCTAGTGGCTCGGACAGGGCCTCCTACGAGCAGTACTTC.

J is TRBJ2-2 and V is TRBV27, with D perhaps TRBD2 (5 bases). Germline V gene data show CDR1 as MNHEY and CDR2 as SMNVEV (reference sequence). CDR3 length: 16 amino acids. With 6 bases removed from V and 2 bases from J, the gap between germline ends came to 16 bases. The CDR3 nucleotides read TGTGCCAGCAGCCTCTACGGGGTTTTAAACACCGGGGAGCTGTTTTTT. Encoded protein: CASSLYGVLNTGELFF.